The clone carrying this T cell receptor beta chain came up once. This record belongs to a study of T cell responses to AZD1222 COVID-19 vaccine. The CDR3 runs 12 residues. Germline V gives CDR1 SGHTA, CDR2 FQGNSA. The V gene lost 3 bases and the J gene lost 6 bases, with 8 bases spanning the gap. Assay: immunoSEQ multiplex PCR; the TCRdb copy retains only in-frame clones and omits some. The sample yields around 150,000 clones, more than 80% seen once. The TCR comes from an adult who received the MenACWY meningococcal vaccine as a control. This specimen consisted of peripheral blood, obtained 28 days after the second dose of the MenACWY control vaccine. The rearrangement joins TRBV7-2 to TRBJ1-2; maybe TRBD1 (6 bases). In nucleotides, the CDR3 is TGTGCCAGCAGCTTCGCAGGGGATGGCTACACCTTC. Translation: CASSFAGDGYTF.